This T cell receptor (beta chain) was captured in a study of cytomegalovirus exposure and HLA in healthy donors. Findings of the study overall: In a later analysis, compared with equally common non-associated chains, HLA-associated beta chains were more expanded.

This PCR relied on a set of 60 Vbeta primers and 13 Jbeta primers. This table comes from immunoSEQ multiplex PCR, and its TCRdb copy is limited to in-frame clones, with some not included. This table has approximately 150,000 clones, approximately 60% appearing once. A remark on this clone: The antigen is unknown.

Looked up from germline, CDR1 is SGHAT and CDR2 is FQDESV (reference sequence). This CDR3 has 12 amino acids. The V end lost 3 bases, the J end lost 4 bases, and 6 bases lay between the germline ends. J is TRBJ2-5 and V is TRBV11-1; the D is unclear. The sample comprised PBMCs. This receptor was identified in a woman in her fifties or sixties in good health and CMV-seropositive. CDR3: CASSFLGETQYF. The DNA for the CDR3 is TGTGCCAGCAGCTTTCTAGGAGAGACCCAGTACTTC.